These T cell receptor beta chains were read from a single sample in a study of regulatory T cells in long-lasting Graves disease. TCRdb reprocessed the multiplex PCR reads with MiXCR, giving one entry per CDR3 protein. The table records 580,000 or so distinct CDR3 sequences, around 16% of them present only once. These data were also filed under a second study, of T cells in Graves' hyperthyroidism and ophthalmopathy.

Specimen: peripheral blood mononuclear cells (PBMCs), collected at new diagnosis, from a patient treated with antithyroid drugs. These receptors originate from a man between 18 and 29 years old with Graves disease. CDR3s include the opening cysteine and the closing phenylalanine or tryptophan. A D gene is named only where the DNA matches it firmly. Rows give clone size only sometimes, using once, few, many, or a class for an expanded clone.

clone size: many
D gene: .
J gene: TRBJ2-7
V gene: TRBV4-1
CDR3 protein: CASSQTPTDYEQYF
CDR3 DNA: TGCGCCAGCAGCCAGACCCCCACTGACTACGAGCAGTACTTC

clone size: few
D gene: TRBD1
J gene: TRBJ2-7
V gene: TRBV20-1
CDR3 protein: CSAMPPGQGAYEQYF
CDR3 DNA: TGCAGTGCTATGCCCCCGGGACAGGGGGCTTACGAGCAGTACTTC

clone size: .
D gene: .
J gene: TRBJ2-7
V gene: TRBV29-1
CDR3 protein: CSVAQGGGSYEQYF
CDR3 DNA: TGCAGCGTGGCCCAGGGGGGGGGCTCCTACGAGCAGTACTTC

clone size: .
D gene: TRBD1
J gene: TRBJ2-1
V gene: TRBV7-2
CDR3 protein: CASSLGRGLWNEQFF
CDR3 DNA: TGTGCCAGCAGCTTAGGCAGGGGGCTATGGAATGAGCAGTTCTTC

clone size: many
D gene: .
J gene: TRBJ1-1
V gene: TRBV28
CDR3 protein: CASSPLMNTEAFF
CDR3 DNA: TGTGCCAGCAGTCCGCTCATGAACACTGAAGCTTTCTTT

clone size: .
D gene: TRBD1
J gene: TRBJ2-2
V gene: TRBV6-2/TRBV6-3
CDR3 protein: CASTLGQGVSGELFF
CDR3 DNA: TGTGCCAGCACGCTGGGACAGGGTGTATCCGGGGAGCTGTTTTTT

clone size: .
D gene: TRBD1
J gene: TRBJ1-1
V gene: TRBV18
CDR3 protein: CASSPSQGALNTEAFF
CDR3 DNA: TGTGCCAGCTCACCAAGCCAGGGGGCGCTGAACACTGAAGCTTTCTTT

clone size: many
D gene: TRBD2
J gene: TRBJ2-1
V gene: TRBV5-1
CDR3 protein: CASSTSGISYNEQFF
CDR3 DNA: TGCGCCAGCAGTACTAGCGGGATATCCTACAATGAGCAGTTCTTC

clone size: .
D gene: TRBD2
J gene: TRBJ2-1
V gene: TRBV24-1
CDR3 protein: CATSGIGTSGRSEQFF
CDR3 DNA: TGTGCCACCAGTGGCATTGGGACTAGCGGGAGGAGTGAGCAGTTCTTC

clone size: few
D gene: .
J gene: TRBJ1-2
V gene: TRBV20-1
CDR3 protein: CSAGLFGGNYGYTF
CDR3 DNA: TGCAGTGCCGGTCTGTTTGGAGGAAACTATGGCTACACCTTC

clone size: many
D gene: .
J gene: TRBJ1-4
V gene: TRBV5-1
CDR3 protein: CASSAGNANEKLFF
CDR3 DNA: TGCGCCAGCAGTGCAGGCAACGCCAATGAAAAACTGTTTTTT